This entry lists 22 T cell receptor beta chains sequenced from one sample in a study of CD8 T cells in ankylosing spondylitis. Study-wide points: Ankylosing spondylitis blood seemed to carry a telltale TCR beta motif made of under ten highly homologous variants.

Their antigens are not known. TCRdb fed the 5' RACE reads into MiXCR, producing one record per CDR3 protein. The sample comprises fewer than 500,000 distinct CDR3 sequences, more than 25% of which are singletons, and about 1% rests with the top ten. Sequences were obtained from blood, either unsorted or a sorted T cell fraction (not recorded which). Receptor source: a male donor with ankylosing spondylitis.

This rearrangement joins TRBV5-1 to TRBJ2-3; TRBD2 matches at 7 bases. CDR1 is SGHRS and CDR2 is YFSETQ in the germline V gene. Unmatched junction bases numbered 15, after V lost 4 bases and J lost 4 bases. The length of the CDR3 is 17 residues. DNA of the CDR3: TGCGCCAGCAGCCCCCGGGGCGGCGGGAGAGGCTCAGATACGCAGTATTTT. It is translated as CASSPRGGGRGSDTQYF.

The genes are TRBV24-1 and TRBJ2-1; 10 bases agree with TRBD1. J gave up 7 bases and V 2 bases, and 10 bases lay outside the gene matches. Per germline, CDR1 KGHDR and CDR2 SFDVKD. CDR3 length: 17 residues. CDR3 nucleotides: TGTGCCACCAGTGATTCACGGACAGGGGGTTTTCGGAATGAGCAGTTCTTC. It translates to CATSDSRTGGFRNEQFF.

This chain uses TRBV24-1 with TRBJ2-5, with 14 nucleotides matching TRBD2. The J segment lost 4 bases and the V segment lost 4 bases, leaving 4 bases of the junction unmatched. CDR1 KGHDR and CDR2 SFDVKD come from the germline V gene. The CDR3 runs to 16 residues. The CDR3 DNA sequence: TGTGCCACCAGTGACCCGGGACTAGCGGGAGCAGAGACCCAGTACTTC. Its translation: CATSDPGLAGAETQYF.

The chain combines TRBV18 with TRBJ2-1, with D possibly matching TRBD1 (5 bases). The CDR3 loop spans 17 amino acids. The germline V gene has CDR1 KGHSH and CDR2 LQKENI. V was cut by 2 bases and J by 2 bases, with 16 bases left in between. The CDR3 DNA reads TGTGCCAGCTCACCAGTCTTGAACCAGGGCACCTACAATGAGCAGTTCTTC. Encoded protein: CASSPVLNQGTYNEQFF.

In its sample, this clonotype was seen a few times. The rearrangement links TRBV20-1 to TRBJ2-5; TRBD2 matches 9 bases. The CDR3 sequence is 16 residues long. CDR1 is DFQATT and CDR2 is SNEGSKA in the germline V gene (reference sequence). V was pared by 0 bases and J by 5 bases, with 10 bases of the junction left unmatched. The CDR3, as DNA: TGCAGTGCTAGAGATCACGGCGGGAGGGCCGGGGAGACCCAGTACTTC. Its protein is CSARDHGGRAGETQYF.

For the CDR3, the DNA is TGCAGTGCCCCCCTGGGGCGTCAGGACTTAAGCACAGATACGCAGTATTTT. It translates to CSAPLGRQDLSTDTQYF. The chain couples TRBV20-1 to TRBJ2-3; D is perhaps TRBD1 or TRBD2 (5 bases each). Germline V gene sequence: CDR1 DFQATT, CDR2 SNEGSKA (reference sequence). The CDR3 sequence is 17 residues long. Trimming removed 6 bases at V and 0 bases at J, with 22 bases between.

The CDR3 nucleotides are TGTGCCAGCACTCAGGGGGCCGAAACTGAAGCTTTCTTT. Its translation: CASTQGAETEAFF. J is TRBJ1-1 and V is TRBV25-1; TRBD1 matches 8 bases. With 7 bases clipped from V and 5 bases from J, the junction kept 6 bases outside the gene matches. Germline V gene lookup returns CDR1 MGHDK and CDR2 SYGVNS. This CDR3 contains 13 residues.

The J gene is TRBJ2-1, the V gene TRBV20-1, with 9 bases lining up with TRBD2. Germline V gives CDR1 DFQATT, CDR2 SNEGSKA (reference sequence). This CDR3 is built from 14 residues. The J segment lost 7 bases and the V segment lost 5 bases, leaving 9 bases of the junction unmatched. CDR3 sequence reads: CSALAGAVFNEQFF. The CDR3 nucleotides read TGCAGTGCTTTAGCGGGAGCGGTGTTTAATGAGCAGTTCTTC.

The chain joins TRBV29-1 to TRBJ1-6; 7 positions match TRBD1. The CDR3 has 14 residues. Germline V gene sequence: CDR1 SQVTM, CDR2 ANQGSEA. V lost 7 bases, J lost 8 bases, and 11 bases stayed unmatched. CDR3 in amino acids: CSALLRDRDSPLHF. The CDR3 DNA reads TGCAGCGCCTTACTCCGGGACAGAGATTCACCCCTCCACTTT.

This clonotype was observed a few times. A read error may produce the germline difference seen at one junction end. The CDR3 DNA is TGTGCTAGTGGTTTGGCGCTAGCGGGAGTTCCTTCTGGGCGGTGGGTCTTC. It codes for CASGLALAGVPSGRWVF. This chain connects TRBV12-5 to TRBJ2-1; 10 positions agree with TRBD2. The CDR3 consists of 17 residues. The germline gives CDR1 LGHNT, CDR2 FRNRAP.

The chain is built from TRBV19 and TRBJ2-7, with TRBD2 matching 8 bases. Trimming cost V 6 bases and J 5 bases; bases outside gene matches: 15. CDR3 size: 16 residues. Germline V gene data show CDR1 as LNHDA and CDR2 as SQIVND (reference sequence). The CDR3 DNA reads as TGTGCCAGTAGACCCTCTGGAGCGGGAGAAGAGGACGAGCAGTACTTC. Amino acids: CASRPSGAGEEDEQYF. Using reference TRBV19 and TRBJ2-7 for the parts outside the CDR3, the full variable domain is DGGITQSPKYLFRKEGQNVTLSCEQNLNHDAMYWYRQDPGQGLRLIYYSQIVNDFQKGDIAEGYSVSREKKESFPLTVTSAQKNPTAFYLCASRPSGAGEEDEQYFGPGTRLTVT.

V and J are TRBV25-1 and TRBJ2-5, with TRBD2 matching over 8 bases. The CDR3 has 14 amino acids. Germline V gene sequence: CDR1 MGHDK, CDR2 SYGVNS. J gave up 4 bases and V 5 bases, and 6 bases lay outside the gene matches. As DNA, the CDR3 is TGTGCCAGCAGTAAACCGGGGGGGGTAGAGACCCAGTACTTC. Translated: CASSKPGGVETQYF.

The chain has TRBV20-1 and TRBJ2-1; 14 bases line up with TRBD2. Germline CDR1 is DFQATT and CDR2 is SNEGSKA (reference sequence). The J segment lost 4 bases and the V segment lost 3 bases, leaving 14 bases of the junction unmatched. This CDR3 comprises 19 residues. Written as DNA, the CDR3 is TGCAGTGCTAGTTCACGACAGGGACTAGCGGGAGCTGGTTACAATGAGCAGTTCTTC. Residues: CSASSRQGLAGAGYNEQFF.

The rearrangement uses TRBV7-9 and TRBJ2-1; D gene ambiguous. Germline V gene lookup returns CDR1 SEHNR and CDR2 FQNEAQ (reference sequence). CDR3 size: 15 residues. The germline V and J ends were trimmed by 5 bases and 0 bases, with 11 bases remaining between them. Here the CDR3 reads CASSTYSSSYNEQFF. The CDR3 DNA reads TGTGCCAGCAGCACTTACTCGAGCTCCTACAATGAGCAGTTCTTC.

Only a few counts were recorded for this clonotype. This chain joins TRBV20-1 and TRBJ2-1; D ambiguous. Germline CDR1 is DFQATT and CDR2 is SNEGSKA (reference sequence). This CDR3 comprises 14 residues. With 3 bases removed from V and 2 bases from J, the gap between germline ends came to 11 bases. The CDR3 DNA follows: TGCAGTGCTAGCCGGACGGCCGCCTACAATGAGCAGTTCTTC. It encodes CSASRTAAYNEQFF.

The chain couples TRBV18 to TRBJ1-5; a possible D gene is TRBD1 (5 bases). This CDR3 region has 16 residues. V dropped 0 bases and J dropped 0 bases, with 9 bases sitting between them. Germline CDR1 is KGHSH and CDR2 is LQKENI. CDR3 sequence: CASSPPGDHSNQPQHF. For the CDR3, the DNA is TGTGCCAGCTCACCACCCGGGGACCATAGCAATCAGCCCCAGCATTTT.

The chain links TRBV2 to TRBJ1-1, with 7 bases identical to TRBD1. The CDR3 spans 14 residues. V trimming: 8 bases; J trimming: 0 bases; junction bases outside the gene matches: 6. Germline assignment: CDR1 SNHLY and CDR2 FYNNEI. The CDR3, as DNA: TGTGCCAGCCTTGGGGACAGAATGAACACTGAAGCTTTCTTT. Translation gives CASLGDRMNTEAFF.

The sample holds a few counts of this clonotype. The V and J genes are TRBV4-1 and TRBJ2-1; 9 nucleotides match TRBD2. The trim removed 0 bases at V and 4 bases at J, leaving 7 bases unmatched. CDR3 length: 17 residues. In germline, CDR1 is MGHRA, CDR2 YSYEKL. CDR3 amino acids: CASSQEVRLAAYNEQFF. The DNA of the CDR3 is TGCGCCAGCAGCCAAGAAGTGAGACTAGCGGCATACAATGAGCAGTTCTTC.

This clonotype was seen a handful of times. The chain employs TRBV7-8 and TRBJ1-1; D uncertain. V gave up 0 bases and J gave up 10 bases, with 18 bases separating them. CDR1 is SGHVS and CDR2 is FQNEAQ in the germline V gene. This CDR3 contains 15 residues. The CDR3 region has the DNA TGTGCCAGCAGCTTAGCCCCCGGAGTCGAATGGGGAGCTTTCTTT. Amino acid sequence: CASSLAPGVEWGAFF.

The CDR3 protein is CSSRSTIYNEQFF. CDR3 coding DNA: TGCAGTTCCAGGTCAACTATCTACAATGAGCAGTTCTTC. The V and J genes are TRBV20-1 and TRBJ2-1; no clear D gene. Germline V gene sequence: CDR1 DFQATT, CDR2 SNEGSKA (reference sequence). The CDR3 loop spans 13 amino acids. Trimming pared 8 bases from V and 3 bases from J, leaving 14 bases between.

A few counts support this clonotype. The rearrangement joins TRBV7-9 to TRBJ1-1; D is unclear. The germline CDR1 and CDR2 sequences are SEHNR and FQNEAQ (reference sequence). The length of the CDR3 is 12 residues. Deletions cut 5 bases from V and 7 bases from J, with 11 bases between. The CDR3 reads CASSTGRIEAFF. The CDR3 bases are TGTGCCAGCAGCACCGGACGGATTGAAGCTTTCTTT.

The chain employs TRBV3-1 and TRBJ2-3; D unresolved. CDR1 is LGHDT and CDR2 is YNNKEL in the germline V gene (reference sequence). The V gene lost 0 bases and the J gene lost 6 bases, with 7 bases spanning the gap. The CDR3 has 13 residues. Here the CDR3 DNA reads TGTGCCAGCAGCCAAGAACCCCGGGATACGCAGTATTTT. This encodes CASSQEPRDTQYF.